Each of the 27 T cell receptor beta chains below was sequenced from the same sample in a study of blood T cell repertoires in COVID-19. Generated by immunoSEQ multiplex PCR, the TCRdb table keeps only in-frame clones and is missing some. Of roughly 170,000 clones detected, roughly 80% appear once; the ten largest clones hold about 5%. Sample: PBMCs or T cells enriched from blood (not recorded which). The receptors were gathered from a woman aged 40 to 49 with acute COVID-19.

A few counts support this clone. This chain connects TRBV7-2 to TRBJ1-2, with no clear D. This CDR3 comprises 13 residues. Germline assignment: CDR1 SGHTA and CDR2 FQGNSA. V lost 1 base, J lost 2 bases, and 5 bases lay in between. The CDR3 sequence: CASSLDKNYGYTF. CDR3 nucleotides: TGTGCCAGCAGCTTAGACAAAAACTATGGCTACACCTTC.

CDR3 coding DNA: TGTGCCTGGAATTCGGGAGTAGTCGACTACGAGCAGTACTTC. Encoded protein: CAWNSGVVDYEQYF. V usage is TRBV30 and J usage is TRBJ2-7, with TRBD2 as a possible D gene (6 bases). The length of the CDR3 is 14 residues. Deletions cut 4 bases from V and 3 bases from J, with 16 bases between. Germline V gene data show CDR1 as GTSNPN and CDR2 as SVGIG (reference sequence).

The V call is TRBV19, the J call TRBJ1-2; no firm D call. The CDR3 sequence is 10 residues long. The V gene's germline CDR1 is LNHDA and CDR2 SQIVND (reference sequence). V shed 6 bases and J shed 5 bases, with 4 bases lying between them. In nucleotides, the CDR3 is TGTGCCAGTAGGTCTTATGGCTACACCTTC. This encodes CASRSYGYTF.

V is TRBV6-6 and J is TRBJ2-5; D might be TRBD2 (5 bases). V was cut by 6 bases and J by 0 bases, with 11 bases left in between. Germline loops: CDR1 MNHNY, CDR2 SVGAGI (reference sequence). CDR3 length equals 14 residues. CDR3: CASSPAENQETQYF. The CDR3 DNA follows: TGTGCCAGCAGCCCAGCGGAGAACCAAGAGACCCAGTACTTC.

The chain employs TRBV23-1 and TRBJ2-2; 10 nucleotides agree with TRBD1. TRBV23-1 is filed as an ORF, its function uncertain. The CDR3 is 14 residues long. J was trimmed by 7 bases and V by 4 bases; bases with no gene match: 3. The CDR3 sequence: CASSPGTGDGELFF. Here the CDR3 DNA reads TGCGCCAGCAGTCCTGGGACAGGGGACGGGGAGCTGTTTTTT.

This chain links TRBV6-5 with TRBJ2-7, with TRBD2 matching 10 bases. The germline V gene has CDR1 MNHEY and CDR2 SVGAGI. The junction had 5 bases not matched to a gene; V was cut back by 0 bases and J by 3 bases. This CDR3 is built from 16 residues. The CDR3: CASSYSMLAGVYEQYF. The CDR3 DNA follows: TGTGCCAGCAGTTACTCGATGCTAGCGGGAGTCTACGAGCAGTACTTC.

The rearrangement links TRBV7-9 to TRBJ2-1, with D perhaps matching TRBD2 (5 bases). V was pared by 5 bases and J by 8 bases, with 16 bases between. In germline, CDR1 is SEHNR, CDR2 FQNEAQ (reference sequence). CDR3 length: 14 amino acids. CDR3 protein: CASSPRLYGDEQFF. CDR3 nucleotide sequence: TGTGCCAGCAGCCCCCGACTATATGGCGATGAGCAGTTCTTC.

The chain employs TRBV6-5 and TRBJ1-1; D gene ambiguous. V lost 4 bases, J lost 1 base, and 13 bases lay in between. Germline V CDR1 and CDR2: MNHEY, SVGAGI. The CDR3 has 15 residues. The CDR3 nucleotides are TGTGCCAGCAGTTCCCCGACGGGAGGGAACACTGAAGCTTTCTTT. It translates to CASSSPTGGNTEAFF.

This clone was seen more than once but under ten times. This sequence joins TRBV29-1 and TRBJ2-1; TRBD1 aligns across 7 bases. Losses at the gene ends were 0 bases for V and 0 bases for J; bases not matched to a gene: 5. Germline V gene lookup returns CDR1 SQVTM and CDR2 ANQGSEA. This CDR3 is 16 amino acids long. In DNA form, the CDR3 reads TGCAGCGTTGAAGATAGGGACAGCAGCTCCTACAATGAGCAGTTCTTC. This gives the protein CSVEDRDSSSYNEQFF.

The rearrangement links TRBV6-2 or TRBV6-3 to TRBJ2-1; the D gene is possibly TRBD2 (5 bases). The CDR3 sequence is 14 residues long. Germline assignment: CDR1 MNHEY and CDR2 SVGEGT. V was shortened by 5 bases and J by 3 bases, with 11 bases between the two germline ends. CDR3 in amino acids: CASSKHRDYNEQFF. Written as DNA, the CDR3 is TGTGCCAGCAGTAAACACCGGGACTACAATGAGCAGTTCTTC.

The chain has TRBV10-3 and TRBJ2-1, with D possibly TRBD2 on 5 matching bases. Deletions cut 4 bases from V and 4 bases from J, with 17 bases between. CDR1 is ENHRY and CDR2 is SYGVKD in the germline V gene. This CDR3 contains 16 residues. CDR3 DNA: TGTGCCATCAGTGGCGGATCCCGGACTCTTTACAATGAGCAGTTCTTC. Translation gives CAISGGSRTLYNEQFF.

The chain joins TRBV9 to TRBJ2-6; 10 bases are shared with TRBD1. The CDR3 contains 22 residues. Germline V gene data show CDR1 as SGDLS and CDR2 as YYNGEE. V dropped 3 bases and J dropped 0; count of bases not matched to a gene: 18. The CDR3: CASSGTGTGAPNPSSGANVLTF. In DNA, the CDR3 is TGTGCCAGCAGCGGAACCGGGACAGGGGCTCCAAATCCGAGCTCTGGGGCCAACGTCCTGACTTTC.

This clone was recorded once. The chain combines TRBV5-1 with TRBJ1-1; no clear D. Germline values: CDR1 SGHRS, CDR2 YFSETQ. Trimming removed 4 bases from V and 1 base from J, with 5 bases in between. CDR3 length: 12 amino acids. The chain's CDR3 is CASSGQNTEAFF. The CDR3 DNA follows: TGCGCCAGCAGCGGGCAGAACACTGAAGCTTTCTTT.

This sequence joins TRBV6-4 and TRBJ2-2; 7 bases align to TRBD1. Germline V gives CDR1 MRHNA, CDR2 SNTAGT. V dropped 6 bases and J dropped 0; count of bases not matched to a gene: 4. The CDR3 has 15 amino acids. In nucleotides, the CDR3 is TGTGCCAGCAGCGCTGGACAGGCGAACACCGGGGAGCTGTTTTTT. Residues: CASSAGQANTGELFF.

The J gene is TRBJ1-1, the V gene TRBV7-3, with 7 bases aligning to TRBD1. This CDR3 spans 12 amino acids. Germline V gives CDR1 SGHTA, CDR2 FQGTGA. Losses at the gene ends were 5 bases for V and 8 bases for J; bases not matched to a gene: 5. CDR3 sequence: CASSTGDSEAFF. DNA for the CDR3: TGTGCCAGCAGCACCGGGGACAGCGAAGCTTTCTTT.

The V and J genes are TRBV19 and TRBJ1-2; no definite D call. The CDR3 extends over 15 amino acids. Between the trimmed V and J ends, which lost 2 bases and 2 bases, there was a span of 12 bases. Germline V CDR1 and CDR2: LNHDA, SQIVND (reference sequence). The CDR3 DNA is TGTGCCAGTAGTATAACCTCGACACCGAACTATGGCTACACCTTC. Residues: CASSITSTPNYGYTF.

The chain recombines TRBV29-1 with TRBJ1-2, with 7 nucleotides matching TRBD1. The CDR3 is 14 amino acids. Germline V gene data show CDR1 as SQVTM and CDR2 as ANQGSEA. After removal of 6 bases from V and 5 bases from J, the junction contained 12 bases not matched to a gene. The CDR3 region is CSVLGQTGNYGYTF. DNA for the CDR3: TGCAGCGTACTGGGACAGACGGGAAATTATGGCTACACCTTC. The full variable domain, in which reference TRBV29-1 and TRBJ1-2 provide the parts outside the CDR3, is SAVISQKPSRDICQRGTSLTIQCQVDSQVTMMFWYRQQPGQSLTLIATANQGSEATYESGFVIDKFPISRPNLTFSTLTVSNMSPEDSSIYLCSVLGQTGNYGYTFGSGTRLTVV.

This clone was counted once. J is TRBJ2-6 and V is TRBV11-2; 9 bases are shared with TRBD1. There are 17 residues in the CDR3. V dropped 3 bases and J dropped 0; count of bases not matched to a gene: 3. Germline loops: CDR1 SGHAT, CDR2 FQNNGV. The CDR3 DNA reads as TGTGCCAGCAGCTTTGGACAGGGGACCTCTGGGGCCAACGTCCTGACTTTC. Protein sequence: CASSFGQGTSGANVLTF.

The chain joins TRBV6-1 to TRBJ1-5; no firm D call. This CDR3 has 15 amino acids. Germline V CDR1 and CDR2: MNHNS, SASEGT. Trimming took 0 bases from V and 11 from J, leaving 17 bases between them. The chain's CDR3 is CASSEAPGGFGSQHF. In DNA form, the CDR3 reads TGTGCCAGCAGTGAAGCCCCGGGAGGGTTCGGGTCCCAGCATTTT.

The genes are TRBV18 and TRBJ1-4, with 7 bases identical to TRBD1. This CDR3 is 14 amino acids long. CDR1 KGHSH and CDR2 LQKENI come from the germline V gene. The V gene end was trimmed by 5 bases and the J gene end by 5 bases; junction bases not matched to a gene: 5. The CDR3 sequence is CASSVGTENEKLFF. CDR3 nucleotide sequence: TGTGCCAGCTCAGTAGGGACAGAGAATGAAAAACTGTTTTTT.

This rearrangement joins TRBV7-9 to TRBJ2-5, with a tentative D call TRBD2 (6 bases). CDR1 and CDR2 from the germline V gene are SEHNR and FQNEAQ (reference sequence). The CDR3 covers 15 residues. The V gene lost 3 bases and the J gene lost 4 bases, with 15 bases spanning the gap. Here the CDR3 DNA reads TGTGCCAGCAGCTTTGGAGGGGAAGGAGGAGAGACCCAGTACTTC. It encodes CASSFGGEGGETQYF.

This clone came up once. The rearrangement joins TRBV3-1 (or the pseudogene TRBV3-2) to TRBJ2-2, with 11 bases aligning to TRBD2. Per germline, CDR1 LGHDT and CDR2 YNNKEL (reference sequence). J gave up 6 bases and V 6 bases, and 9 bases lay outside the gene matches. CDR3 length equals 16 residues. CDR3 DNA: TGTGCCAGCAGGTATACTAGCGGGAGTGGCCCCGGGGAGCTGTTTTTT. Its protein product is CASRYTSGSGPGELFF.

This chain links TRBV13 with TRBJ1-2, with 8 bases aligning to TRBD1. Germline CDR1 is PRHDT and CDR2 is FYEKMQ (reference sequence). V lost 4 bases to trimming and J lost 0 bases; unmatched junction nucleotides: 7. The CDR3 consists of 16 residues. CDR3 in DNA: TGTGCCAGCAGCTACGGAACAGGGGGGCCTAACTATGGCTACACCTTC. Its translation: CASSYGTGGPNYGYTF.

The V call is TRBV5-4, the J call TRBJ2-1; 7 bases line up with TRBD2. This CDR3 contains 15 residues. Per the germline V gene, CDR1 is SGHNT and CDR2 is YYREEE (reference sequence). V dropped 1 base and J dropped 5; count of bases not matched to a gene: 6. Written as DNA, the CDR3 is TGTGCCAGCAGCTTGAGACTAGCCCCCAACAATGAGCAGTTCTTC. Its translation: CASSLRLAPNNEQFF.

The V call is TRBV7-8, the J call TRBJ2-2; 10 bases fit TRBD2. The ends lost 6 bases at V and 3 bases at J; junction bases unmatched: 10. Germline V gene lookup returns CDR1 SGHVS and CDR2 FQNEAQ. The CDR3 has 17 amino acids. Written as DNA, the CDR3 is TGTGCCAGCAGGTCCATTGGACTAGCGGAACACACCGGGGAGCTGTTTTTT. Translating it yields CASRSIGLAEHTGELFF.

The rearrangement uses TRBV5-4 and TRBJ1-2; the D gene is possibly TRBD1 (5 bases). This CDR3 has 12 amino acids. Trimming cost V 0 bases and J 8 bases, with 8 bases left between them. Germline CDR1 is SGHNT and CDR2 is YYREEE (reference sequence). The CDR3 sequence: CASSLEGIGYTF. As DNA, the CDR3 is TGTGCCAGCAGCTTGGAGGGGATCGGCTACACCTTC.

The rearrangement joins TRBV30 to TRBJ1-4; TRBD1 agrees at 7 bases. The CDR3 is 16 residues long. J was trimmed by 1 base and V by 1 base; bases with no gene match: 6. Germline CDR1 is GTSNPN and CDR2 is SVGIG (reference sequence). CDR3 nucleotides: TGTGCCTGGAGTGAGACAGGGCGCGGAACTAATGAAAAACTGTTTTTT. Translated, it gives CAWSETGRGTNEKLFF. The variable domain in full, with the rest retrieved from reference TRBV30 and TRBJ1-4, is SQTIHQWPATLVQPVGSPLSLECTVEGTSNPNLYWYRQAAGRGLQLLFYSVGIGQISSEVPQNLSASRPQDRQFILSSKKLLLSDSGFYLCAWSETGRGTNEKLFFGSGTQLSVL.